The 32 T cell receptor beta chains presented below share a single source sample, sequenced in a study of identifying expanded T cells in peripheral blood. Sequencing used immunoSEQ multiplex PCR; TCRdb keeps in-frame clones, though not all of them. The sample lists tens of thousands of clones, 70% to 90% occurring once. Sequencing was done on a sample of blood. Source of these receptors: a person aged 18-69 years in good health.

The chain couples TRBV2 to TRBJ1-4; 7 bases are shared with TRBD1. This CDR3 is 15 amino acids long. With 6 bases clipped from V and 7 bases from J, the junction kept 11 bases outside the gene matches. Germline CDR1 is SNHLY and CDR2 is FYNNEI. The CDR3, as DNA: TGTGCCAGCAGCGCACAGGGGCAGAGAGGTGAAAAACTGTTTTTT. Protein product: CASSAQGQRGEKLFF.

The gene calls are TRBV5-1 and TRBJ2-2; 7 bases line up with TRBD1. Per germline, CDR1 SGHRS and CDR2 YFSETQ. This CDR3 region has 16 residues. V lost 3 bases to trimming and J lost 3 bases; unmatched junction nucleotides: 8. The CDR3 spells CASSSRRTGDTGELFF. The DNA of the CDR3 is TGCGCCAGCAGCTCAAGAAGGACAGGTGACACCGGGGAGCTGTTTTTT.

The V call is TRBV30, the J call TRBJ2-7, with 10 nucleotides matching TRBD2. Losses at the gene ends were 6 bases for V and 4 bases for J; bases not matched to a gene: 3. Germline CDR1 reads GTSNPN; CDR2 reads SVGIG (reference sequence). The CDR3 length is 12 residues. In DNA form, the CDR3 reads TGTGCCTGCGCTAGCGGGAGTTACGAGCAGTACTTC. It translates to CACASGSYEQYF.

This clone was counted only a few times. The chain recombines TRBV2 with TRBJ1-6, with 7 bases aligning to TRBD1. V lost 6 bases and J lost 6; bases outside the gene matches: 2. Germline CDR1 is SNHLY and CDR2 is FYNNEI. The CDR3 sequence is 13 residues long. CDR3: CASSYRGNSPLHF. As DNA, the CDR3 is TGTGCCAGCAGCTACAGGGGTAATTCACCCCTCCACTTT.

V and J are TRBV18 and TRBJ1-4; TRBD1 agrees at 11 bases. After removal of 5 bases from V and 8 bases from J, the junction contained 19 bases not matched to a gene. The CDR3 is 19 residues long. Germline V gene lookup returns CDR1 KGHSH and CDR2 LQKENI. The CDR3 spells CASSTPAGTGGSSNEKLFF. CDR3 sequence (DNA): TGTGCCAGCTCAACCCCAGCTGGGACAGGGGGGAGTTCAAACGAAAAACTGTTTTTT.

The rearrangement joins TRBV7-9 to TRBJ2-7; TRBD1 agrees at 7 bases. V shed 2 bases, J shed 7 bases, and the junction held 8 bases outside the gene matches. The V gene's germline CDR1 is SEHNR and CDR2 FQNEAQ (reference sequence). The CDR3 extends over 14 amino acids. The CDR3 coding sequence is TGTGCCAGCAGCTTACCGGGGACAGAAAGGGAGCAGTACTTC. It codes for CASSLPGTEREQYF. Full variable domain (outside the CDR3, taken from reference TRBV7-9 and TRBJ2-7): DTGVSQNPRHKITKRGQNVTFRCDPISEHNRLYWYRQTLGQGPEFLTYFQNEAQLEKSRLLSDRFSAERPKGSFSTLEIQRTEQGDSAMYLCASSLPGTEREQYFGPGTRLTVT.

In DNA, the CDR3 is TGTGCCAACGATGACAGGGATGGATTCTACGAGCAGTACTTC. Protein sequence: CANDDRDGFYEQYF. J is TRBJ2-7 and V is TRBV28; 7 nucleotides agree with TRBD1. Losses at the gene ends were 10 bases for V and 3 bases for J; bases not matched to a gene: 12. The CDR3 is made up of 14 amino acids. The germline CDR1 and CDR2 sequences are MDHEN and SYDVKM.

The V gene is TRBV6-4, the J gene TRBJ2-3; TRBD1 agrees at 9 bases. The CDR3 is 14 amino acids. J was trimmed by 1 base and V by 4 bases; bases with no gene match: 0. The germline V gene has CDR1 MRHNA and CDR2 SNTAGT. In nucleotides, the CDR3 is TGTGCCAGCAGTGGGACAGGGGGCACAGATACGCAGTATTTT. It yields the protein CASSGTGGTDTQYF.

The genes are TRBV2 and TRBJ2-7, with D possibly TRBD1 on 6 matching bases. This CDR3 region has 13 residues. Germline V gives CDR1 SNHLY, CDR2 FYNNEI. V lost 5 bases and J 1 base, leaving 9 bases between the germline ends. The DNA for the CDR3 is TGTGCCAGCAGTCTTGGACAGTCCTACGAGCAGTACTTC. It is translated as CASSLGQSYEQYF.

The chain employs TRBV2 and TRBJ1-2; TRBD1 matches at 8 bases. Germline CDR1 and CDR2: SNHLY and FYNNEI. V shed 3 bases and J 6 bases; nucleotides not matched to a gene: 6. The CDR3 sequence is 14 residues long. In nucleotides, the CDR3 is TGTGCCAGCAGTGAGCAATCAGGGGGCGATGGCTACACCTTC. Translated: CASSEQSGGDGYTF.

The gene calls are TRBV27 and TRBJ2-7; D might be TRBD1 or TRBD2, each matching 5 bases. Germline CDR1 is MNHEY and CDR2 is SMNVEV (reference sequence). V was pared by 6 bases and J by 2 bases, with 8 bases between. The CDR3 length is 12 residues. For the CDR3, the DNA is TGTGCCAGCAGGGGGGTTACCTACGAGCAGTACTTC. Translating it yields CASRGVTYEQYF.

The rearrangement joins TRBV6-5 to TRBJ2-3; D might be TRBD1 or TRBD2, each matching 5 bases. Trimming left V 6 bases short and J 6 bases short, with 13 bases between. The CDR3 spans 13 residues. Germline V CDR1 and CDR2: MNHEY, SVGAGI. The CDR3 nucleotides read TGTGCCAGCAGAAGTGGGGGAGTGGATACGCAGTATTTT. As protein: CASRSGGVDTQYF.

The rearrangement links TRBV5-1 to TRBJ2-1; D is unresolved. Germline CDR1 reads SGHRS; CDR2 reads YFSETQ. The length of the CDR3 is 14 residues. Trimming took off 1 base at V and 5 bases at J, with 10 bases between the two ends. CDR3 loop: CASSLFGADNEQFF. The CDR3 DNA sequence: TGCGCCAGCAGCTTGTTTGGAGCTGACAATGAGCAGTTCTTC. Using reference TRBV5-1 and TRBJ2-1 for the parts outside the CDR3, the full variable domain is KAGVTQTPRYLIKTRGQQVTLSCSPISGHRSVSWYQQTPGQGLQFLFEYFSETQRNKGNFPGRFSGRQFSNSRSEMNVSTLELGDSALYLCASSLFGADNEQFFGPGTRLTVL.

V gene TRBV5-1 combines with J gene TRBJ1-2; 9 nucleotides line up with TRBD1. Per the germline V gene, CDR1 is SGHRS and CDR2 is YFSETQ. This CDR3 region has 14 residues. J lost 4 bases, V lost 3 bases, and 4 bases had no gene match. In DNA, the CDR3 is TGCGCCAGCAGCTCGGGACAGGGTAGCTATGGCTACACCTTC. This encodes CASSSGQGSYGYTF.

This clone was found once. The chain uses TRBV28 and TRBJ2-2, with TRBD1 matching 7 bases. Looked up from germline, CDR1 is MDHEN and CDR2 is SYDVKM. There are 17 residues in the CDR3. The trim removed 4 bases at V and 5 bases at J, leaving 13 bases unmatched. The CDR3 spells CASSSLRTGAWTGELFF. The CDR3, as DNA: TGTGCCAGCAGTTCCCTCCGGACAGGCGCCTGGACCGGGGAGCTGTTTTTT.

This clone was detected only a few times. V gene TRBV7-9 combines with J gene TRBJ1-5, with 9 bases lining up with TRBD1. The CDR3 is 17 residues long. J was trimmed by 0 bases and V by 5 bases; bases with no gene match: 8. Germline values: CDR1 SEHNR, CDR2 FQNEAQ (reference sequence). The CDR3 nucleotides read TGTGCCAGCAGCGCACCGACAGGGGGACCTAGCAATCAGCCCCAGCATTTT. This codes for CASSAPTGGPSNQPQHF.

CDR3 protein: CAWTHGPGSNYGYTF. CDR3 sequence (DNA): TGTGCCTGGACCCACGGACCGGGATCTAACTATGGCTACACCTTC. The chain is built from TRBV30 and TRBJ1-2; D remains unclear. This CDR3 is 15 amino acids long. Germline V gene lookup returns CDR1 GTSNPN and CDR2 SVGIG (reference sequence). V gave up 4 bases and J gave up 0 bases, with 15 bases separating them.

The CDR3 loop is CASSRQGPTEAFF. The CDR3 DNA follows: TGTGCCAGCAGCCGTCAGGGGCCTACTGAAGCTTTCTTT. The gene calls are TRBV28 and TRBJ1-1; D may be TRBD1 (6 bases). Deletions cut 6 bases from V and 5 bases from J, with 13 bases between. Germline V gene sequence: CDR1 MDHEN, CDR2 SYDVKM. The CDR3 spans 13 residues.

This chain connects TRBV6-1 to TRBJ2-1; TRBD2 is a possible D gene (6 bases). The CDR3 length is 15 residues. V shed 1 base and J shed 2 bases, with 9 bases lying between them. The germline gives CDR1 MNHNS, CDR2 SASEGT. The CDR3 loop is CASSEDWGAYNEQFF. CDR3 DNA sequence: TGTGCCAGCAGTGAAGATTGGGGGGCCTACAATGAGCAGTTCTTC.

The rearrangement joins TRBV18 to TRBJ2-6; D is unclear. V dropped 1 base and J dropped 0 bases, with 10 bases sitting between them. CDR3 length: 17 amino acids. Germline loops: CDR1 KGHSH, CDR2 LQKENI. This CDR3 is CASSPLGPSSGANVLTF. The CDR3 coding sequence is TGTGCCAGCTCACCACTAGGTCCCAGCTCTGGGGCCAACGTCCTGACTTTC.

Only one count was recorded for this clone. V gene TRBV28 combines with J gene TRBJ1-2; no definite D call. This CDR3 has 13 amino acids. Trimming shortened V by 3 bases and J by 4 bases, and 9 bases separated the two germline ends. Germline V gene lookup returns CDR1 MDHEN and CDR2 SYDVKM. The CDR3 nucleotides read TGTGCCAGCAGTTTGGTGGAACCCTATGGCTACACCTTC. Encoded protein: CASSLVEPYGYTF.

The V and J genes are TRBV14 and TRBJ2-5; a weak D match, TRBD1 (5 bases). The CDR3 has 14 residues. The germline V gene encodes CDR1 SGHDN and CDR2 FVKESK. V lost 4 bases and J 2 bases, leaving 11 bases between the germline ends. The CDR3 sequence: CASSRAGFQETQYF. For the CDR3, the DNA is TGTGCCAGCAGCCGAGCAGGGTTTCAAGAGACCCAGTACTTC.

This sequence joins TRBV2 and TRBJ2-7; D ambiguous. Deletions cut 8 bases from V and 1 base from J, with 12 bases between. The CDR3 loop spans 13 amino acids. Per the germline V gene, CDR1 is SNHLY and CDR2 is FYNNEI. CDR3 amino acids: CASGRQASYEQYF. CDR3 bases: TGTGCCAGCGGCCGGCAAGCGTCCTACGAGCAGTACTTC.

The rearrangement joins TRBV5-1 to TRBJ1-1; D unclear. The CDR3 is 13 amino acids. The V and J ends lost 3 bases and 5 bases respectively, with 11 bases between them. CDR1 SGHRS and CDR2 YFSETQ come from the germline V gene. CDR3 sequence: CASSSNSLTEAFF. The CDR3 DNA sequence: TGCGCCAGCAGCTCTAACTCGTTGACTGAAGCTTTCTTT.

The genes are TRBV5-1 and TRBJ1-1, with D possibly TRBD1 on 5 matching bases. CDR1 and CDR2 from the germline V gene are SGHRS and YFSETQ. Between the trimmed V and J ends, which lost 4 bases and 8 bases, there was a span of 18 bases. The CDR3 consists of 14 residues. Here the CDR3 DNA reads TGCGCCAGCAGCCTTGATGTTGAGGGGTGGGAAGCTTTCTTT. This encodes CASSLDVEGWEAFF.

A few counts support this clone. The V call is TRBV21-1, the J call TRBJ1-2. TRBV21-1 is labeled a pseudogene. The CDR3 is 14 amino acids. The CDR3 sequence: CASSTRELDYGYTF. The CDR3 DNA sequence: TGTGCCAGCAGCACAAGGGAGCTTGACTATGGCTACACCTTC.

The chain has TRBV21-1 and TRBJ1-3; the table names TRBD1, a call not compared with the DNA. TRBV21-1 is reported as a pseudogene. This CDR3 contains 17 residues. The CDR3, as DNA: TGTGCCAGCAGCATCGGACCGGGACAGCCCTCGGGAAACACCATATATTTT. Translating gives CASSIGPGQPSGNTIYF.

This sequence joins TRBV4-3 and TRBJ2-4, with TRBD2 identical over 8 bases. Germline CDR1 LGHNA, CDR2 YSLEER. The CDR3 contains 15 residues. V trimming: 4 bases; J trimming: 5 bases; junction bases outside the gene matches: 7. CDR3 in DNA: TGCGCCAGCAGCCGCCAGCGGGAGACGGAAAACATTCAGTACTTC. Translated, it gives CASSRQRETENIQYF.

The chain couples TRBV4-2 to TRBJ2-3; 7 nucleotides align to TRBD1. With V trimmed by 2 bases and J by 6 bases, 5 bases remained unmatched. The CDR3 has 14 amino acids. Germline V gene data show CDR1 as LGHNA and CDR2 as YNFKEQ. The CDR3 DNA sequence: TGTGCCAGCAGCCAAAACTCACAGGGGGATACGCAGTATTTT. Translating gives CASSQNSQGDTQYF.

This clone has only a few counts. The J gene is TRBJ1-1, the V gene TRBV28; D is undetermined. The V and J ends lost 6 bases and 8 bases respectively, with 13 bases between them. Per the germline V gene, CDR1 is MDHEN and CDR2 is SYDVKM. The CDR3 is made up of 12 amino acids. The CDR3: CASRPRRIEAFF. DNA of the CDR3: TGTGCCAGCAGACCGAGACGAATCGAAGCTTTCTTT.

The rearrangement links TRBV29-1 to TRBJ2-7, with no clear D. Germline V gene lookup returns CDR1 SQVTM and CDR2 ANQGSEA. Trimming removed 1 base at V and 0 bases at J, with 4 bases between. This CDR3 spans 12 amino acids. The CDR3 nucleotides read TGCAGCGTTGAAGGTAGCTCCTACGAGCAGTACTTC. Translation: CSVEGSSYEQYF.

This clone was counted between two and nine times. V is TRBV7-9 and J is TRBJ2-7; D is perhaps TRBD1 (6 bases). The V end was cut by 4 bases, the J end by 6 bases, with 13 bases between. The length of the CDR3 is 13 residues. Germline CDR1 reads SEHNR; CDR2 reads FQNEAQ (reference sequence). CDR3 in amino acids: CASSSTGSPEQYF. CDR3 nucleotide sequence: TGTGCCAGCAGCTCCACAGGGAGCCCCGAGCAGTACTTC.